One T cell receptor (beta chain) is described in this entry. Its antigen is not known. The data belong to a study of sequential checkpoint blockade in melanoma. With 5 bases clipped from V and 14 bases from J, the junction kept 14 bases outside the gene matches. This CDR3 is built from 15 residues. Germline CDR1 reads MDHEN; CDR2 reads SYDVKM. Study-wide results and caveats: Clinical benefit was about 30 times likelier when tumor T-cell fraction and clonality increased.

TCRdb keeps only in-frame clones here, not all; method: immunoSEQ multiplex PCR. The sample records 3,000 to 4,000 clones, about 20% being singletons. The treatment was: randomized to nivolumab then ipilimumab (arm A) or the reverse (arm B). The TCR comes from a human donor with melanoma. Sequencing was performed on tumor tissue (inferred from file names), taken from a patient given nivolumab and ipilimumab in sequence. The gene calls are TRBV28 and TRBJ1-6, with TRBD1 identical over 8 bases. Here the CDR3 DNA reads TGTGCCAGCAGTCGAGAGACAGGGGCCACCGGGTCCCTCCACTTT. As protein: CASSRETGATGSLHF.